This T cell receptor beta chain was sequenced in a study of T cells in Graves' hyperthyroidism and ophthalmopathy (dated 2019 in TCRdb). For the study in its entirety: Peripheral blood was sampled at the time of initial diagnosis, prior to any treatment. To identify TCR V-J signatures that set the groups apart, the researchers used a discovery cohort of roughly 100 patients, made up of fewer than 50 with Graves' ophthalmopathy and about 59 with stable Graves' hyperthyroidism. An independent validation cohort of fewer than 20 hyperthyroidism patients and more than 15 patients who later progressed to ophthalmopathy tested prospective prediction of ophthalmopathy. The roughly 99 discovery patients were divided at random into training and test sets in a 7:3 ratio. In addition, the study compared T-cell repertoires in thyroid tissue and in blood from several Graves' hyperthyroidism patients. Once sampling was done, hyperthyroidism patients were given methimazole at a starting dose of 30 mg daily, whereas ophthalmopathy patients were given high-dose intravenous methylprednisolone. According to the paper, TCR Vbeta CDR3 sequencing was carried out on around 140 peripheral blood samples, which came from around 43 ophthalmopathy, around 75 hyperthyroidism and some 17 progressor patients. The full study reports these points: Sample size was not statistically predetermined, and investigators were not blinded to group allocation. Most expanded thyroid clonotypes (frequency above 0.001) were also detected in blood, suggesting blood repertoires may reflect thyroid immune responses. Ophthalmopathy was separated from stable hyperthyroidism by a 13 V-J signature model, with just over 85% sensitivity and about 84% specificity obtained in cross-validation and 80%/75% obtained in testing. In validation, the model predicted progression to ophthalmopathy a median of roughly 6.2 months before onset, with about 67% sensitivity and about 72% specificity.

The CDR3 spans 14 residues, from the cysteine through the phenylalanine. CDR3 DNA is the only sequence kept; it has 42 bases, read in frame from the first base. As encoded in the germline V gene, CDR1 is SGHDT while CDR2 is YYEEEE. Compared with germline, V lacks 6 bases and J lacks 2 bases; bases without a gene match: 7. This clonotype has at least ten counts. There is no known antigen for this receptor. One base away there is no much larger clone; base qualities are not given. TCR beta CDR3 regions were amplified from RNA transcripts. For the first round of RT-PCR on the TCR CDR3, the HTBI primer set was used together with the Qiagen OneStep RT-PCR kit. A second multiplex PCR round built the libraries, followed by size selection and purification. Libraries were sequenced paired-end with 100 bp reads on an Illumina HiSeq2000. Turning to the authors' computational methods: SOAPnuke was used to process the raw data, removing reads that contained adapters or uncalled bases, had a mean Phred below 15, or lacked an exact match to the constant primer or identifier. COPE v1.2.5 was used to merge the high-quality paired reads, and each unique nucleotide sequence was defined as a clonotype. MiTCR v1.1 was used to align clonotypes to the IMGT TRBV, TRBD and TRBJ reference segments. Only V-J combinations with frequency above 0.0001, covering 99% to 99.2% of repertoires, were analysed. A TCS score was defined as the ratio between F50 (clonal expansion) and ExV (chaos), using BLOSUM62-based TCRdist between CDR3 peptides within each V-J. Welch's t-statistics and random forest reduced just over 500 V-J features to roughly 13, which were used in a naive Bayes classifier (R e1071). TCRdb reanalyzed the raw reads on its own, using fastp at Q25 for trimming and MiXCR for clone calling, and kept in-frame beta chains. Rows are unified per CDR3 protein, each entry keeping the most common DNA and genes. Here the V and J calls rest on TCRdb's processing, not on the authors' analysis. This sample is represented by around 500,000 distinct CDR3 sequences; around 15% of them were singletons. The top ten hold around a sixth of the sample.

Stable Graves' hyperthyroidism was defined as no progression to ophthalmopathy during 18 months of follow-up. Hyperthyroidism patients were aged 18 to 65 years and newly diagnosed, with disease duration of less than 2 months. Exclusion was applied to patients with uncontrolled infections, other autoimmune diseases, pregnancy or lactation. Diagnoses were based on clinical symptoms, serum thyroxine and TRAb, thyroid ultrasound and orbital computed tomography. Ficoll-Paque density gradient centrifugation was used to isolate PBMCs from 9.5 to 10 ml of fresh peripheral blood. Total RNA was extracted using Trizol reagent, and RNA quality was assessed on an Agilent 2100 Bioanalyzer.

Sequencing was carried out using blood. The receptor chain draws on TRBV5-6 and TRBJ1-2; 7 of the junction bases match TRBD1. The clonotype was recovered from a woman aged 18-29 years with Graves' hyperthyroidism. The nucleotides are TGTGCCAGCACCGAAGGGGGCTGGAACTATGGCTACACCTTC. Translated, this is CASTEGGWNYGYTF.